These 3 T cell receptor beta chains originate from one sample sequenced in a study of a mutant IDH1 vaccine in newly diagnosed glioma. Sequencing used immunoSEQ multiplex PCR; TCRdb keeps in-frame clones, though not all of them. The sample records around 30,000 clones, around 83% being singletons. The sample's time point: baseline, week 1 (first vaccination visit). Treatment here: pre-vaccination baseline after standard-of-care therapy. Specimen: peripheral blood mononuclear cells (PBMCs), collected from a glioma patient treated with radiotherapy, temozolomide or both. The receptors here all came from a man in his fifties or sixties with glioma. Some clones in this sample may be carry-over from other donors' samples.

This clone showed up just a few times. CDR3: CASSGADRKTQHF. The DNA for the CDR3 is TGTGCCAGCAGTGGTGCCGACAGGAAGACCCAGCATTTT. The V call is TRBV25-1, the J call TRBJ1-5; possibly TRBD1 for D (6 bases). CDR3 size: 13 residues. Between the trimmed V and J ends, which lost 4 bases and 11 bases, there was a span of 15 bases. Germline CDR1 is MGHDK and CDR2 is SYGVNS.

The chain links TRBV6-4 to TRBJ1-6; D is undetermined. CDR1 MRHNA and CDR2 SNTAGT come from the germline V gene. Deletions cut 6 bases from V and 5 bases from J, with 8 bases between. The CDR3 is 13 residues long. The CDR3 sequence: CASSVSDNSPLHF. Written as DNA, the CDR3 is TGTGCCAGCAGCGTCAGTGATAATTCACCCCTCCACTTT.

V is TRBV5-1 and J is TRBJ2-7; maybe TRBD1 (6 bases). The germline V gene encodes CDR1 SGHRS and CDR2 YFSETQ. This CDR3 contains 16 residues. V lost 0 bases to trimming and J lost 2 bases, with 15 bases between them. The CDR3 loop is CASSLARSQGTYEQYF. The CDR3, as DNA: TGCGCCAGCAGCTTGGCCCGATCGCAGGGGACCTACGAGCAGTACTTC.